Presented here are 5 T cell receptor beta chains from one specimen sequenced in a study of spatial heterogeneity in lung cancer (dated by TCRdb to between 2018 and 2020). Reading the label with the study, this specimen's time point is: sample taken at primary tumor resection. Receptors were amplified or captured by 5' RACE. The sequencer listed for this sample is NextSeq 500. TCRdb cleaned the public reads at Q25 with fastp, built clones with MiXCR and kept in-frame beta chains. Rows with a matching CDR3 protein are joined into one entry that keeps the most common DNA and genes. The sample table records about 5,500 distinct CDR3 sequences; around an eighth of these occur just once. The top ten clonotypes cover approximately 16% of the sample. The source material was lung tissue, sampled at surgery. These receptors all stem from a human donor with early-stage non-small cell lung cancer.

By its share, this clonotype is medium-sized. With the library built for alpha chains, this beta chain is off target and its frequency is not meaningful. The J gene is TRBJ1-2, the V gene TRBV5-1; D perhaps matches TRBD1 (6 bases). CDR3 size: 13 residues. V was clipped by 0 bases and J by 6 bases, with 9 bases between them. Germline CDR1 is SGHRS and CDR2 is YFSETQ. CDR3 coding DNA: TGCGCCAGCAGCTTGGCTGGGGGCGATGGCTACACCTTC. Its translation: CASSLAGGDGYTF.

This clonotype was counted ten times or more. This beta chain appears as a stray read in a library generated for alpha chains; its size is not informative. The gene calls are TRBV11-2 and TRBJ2-7, with D maybe TRBD2 (6 bases). The CDR3 contains 14 residues. CDR1 and CDR2 from the germline V gene are SGHAT and FQNNGV. The ends were cut back, 0 bases at V and 7 bases at J, with 13 bases in the middle. The CDR3 bases are TGTGCCAGCAGCTTAGATACTAGCTTGAGGGAGCAGTACTTC. This encodes CASSLDTSLREQYF.

This clonotype is medium-sized in the sample. This beta chain is a stray read from a library made for alpha chains; its abundance is not meaningful. The rearrangement uses TRBV18 and TRBJ2-1; the D gene is possibly TRBD2 (5 bases). In germline, CDR1 is KGHSH, CDR2 LQKENI. CDR3 length equals 13 residues. V was cut by 6 bases and J by 5 bases, with 11 bases left in between. The CDR3 coding sequence is TGTGCCAGCTCCGAAACTAGGAACAATGAGCAGTTCTTC. This sequence encodes CASSETRNNEQFF.

Of note for this clonotype: Being off target in a library aimed at alpha chains, this beta chain has a size of little meaning. The rearrangement uses TRBV19 and TRBJ2-7, with TRBD2 identical over 14 bases. Germline loops: CDR1 LNHDA, CDR2 SQIVND (reference sequence). This CDR3 has 14 residues. V lost 6 bases and J lost 3; bases outside the gene matches: 1. This CDR3 reads CASSGLAGGYEQYF. CDR3 bases: TGTGCCAGTAGCGGACTAGCGGGGGGCTACGAGCAGTACTTC. Based on the CDR3 plus reference TRBV19 and TRBJ2-7, the full variable domain is DGGITQSPKYLFRKEGQNVTLSCEQNLNHDAMYWYRQDPGQGLRLIYYSQIVNDFQKGDIAEGYSVSREKKESFPLTVTSAQKNPTAFYLCASSGLAGGYEQYFGPGTRLTVT.

This clonotype counts as medium-sized. Since it is a stray read in a library aimed at alpha chains, this beta chain has a size that is not meaningful. In DNA form, the CDR3 reads TGTGCCAGCTCCTTGTGGGGTGGGGCCAAAAACATTCAGTACTTC. The encoded protein is CASSLWGGAKNIQYF. The gene calls are TRBV13 and TRBJ2-4; D gene unclear. This CDR3 spans 15 amino acids. Trimming took 8 bases from V and 1 from J, leaving 15 bases between them. Germline CDR1 and CDR2: PRHDT and FYEKMQ (reference sequence).